This record covers a single TCR beta chain. No antigen is known for it. No per-base quality is available; no much larger clone lies one base away. CDR1 and CDR2, looked up from the germline V gene, are KGHSH and LQKENI. From V the trimming removes 4 bases and from J it removes 1 base, while the gene matches leave 4 bases of the junction unaccounted for. Spanning cysteine to phenylalanine, the CDR3 consists of 16 amino acids. CDR3 DNA only is kept here, 48 bases in frame from base 1. The donors belonged to the validation cohort of over a hundred subjects, which was separate from the roughly 700-subject first cohort. This entry belongs to a study of cytomegalovirus exposure and HLA in healthy donors (dated by TCRdb to about 2017). General notes on the study: The 666 repertoires of the first cohort and the roughly 110 validation repertoires were produced on the same platform, according to a later analysis. The aim of the study was to test whether cataloging public T cell receptors could identify signatures of past pathogen exposure. Besides the first cohort of under 700 subjects, a separate validation cohort made up of roughly 120 different subjects was used. The study combined high-throughput TCR immunosequencing, statistical association of individual TCRs with disease status, and machine learning to predict cytomegalovirus infection status.

The paper's findings and limits, for the study overall: The classifier was reported to diagnose cytomegalovirus status with high specificity and sensitivity in both the original cohort and the validation cohort. Most TCR sequences were seen in very few donors, while some public TCRs were found in many individuals. A later analysis lacked HLA typing for the validation cohort, so it scored co-occurrence in that cohort across all 120 repertoires. Subsequent analysis determined that TCRs grouped into clusters in the first cohort also showed a tendency toward co-occurrence across the 90 to 150 validation repertoires, and roughly 94% of cluster scores exceeded 0. In vitro tests confirmed that a few of the cytomegalovirus-associated TCR beta chains recognize cytomegalovirus antigens. In the study, about 150 TCR beta chains were listed as associated with cytomegalovirus. It was suggested by the authors that the approach could potentially be generalized to other disease states and immunological phenotypes.

The library was built by means of the immunoSEQ multiplex PCR assay. From the authors' description of their analysis: A statistical classification framework was developed to diagnose cytomegalovirus status using the catalog of TCR beta chain sequences. TCRdb limited this immuneACCESS table to in-frame rearrangements with V and J called. A share of clones is missing; checked studies link under half to unresolved V genes, and the rest is unexplained. V and J calls and clone size are those listed in that table; D and trimming were worked out from the DNA. For this sample the table gives about 150,000 clones, of which 86% were detected only once. The ten most abundant clones make up 20% to 25% of the sample.

This TCR was sampled from a man between 18 and 29 years old in good health and CMV-seropositive. The sequence is built from TRBV18 and TRBJ2-3, and 11 bases in between align with TRBD1. Input material: PBMCs. The DNA reads TGTGCCAGCTCACTAGGACAGGGGGCAGGCACAGATACGCAGTATTTT. Translation gives CASSLGQGAGTDTQYF.